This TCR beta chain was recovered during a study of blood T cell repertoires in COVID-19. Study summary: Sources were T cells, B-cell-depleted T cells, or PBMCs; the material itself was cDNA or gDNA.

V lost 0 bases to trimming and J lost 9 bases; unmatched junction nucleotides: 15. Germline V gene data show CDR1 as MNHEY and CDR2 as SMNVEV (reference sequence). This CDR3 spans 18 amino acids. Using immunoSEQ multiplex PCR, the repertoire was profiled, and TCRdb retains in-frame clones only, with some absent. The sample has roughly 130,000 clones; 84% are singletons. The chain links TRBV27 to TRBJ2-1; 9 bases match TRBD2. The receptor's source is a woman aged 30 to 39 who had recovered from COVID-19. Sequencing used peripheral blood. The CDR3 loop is CASSLSGNGLAGRVEQFF. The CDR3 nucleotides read TGTGCCAGCAGTTTATCCGGGAACGGGCTAGCGGGAAGGGTTGAGCAGTTCTTC.